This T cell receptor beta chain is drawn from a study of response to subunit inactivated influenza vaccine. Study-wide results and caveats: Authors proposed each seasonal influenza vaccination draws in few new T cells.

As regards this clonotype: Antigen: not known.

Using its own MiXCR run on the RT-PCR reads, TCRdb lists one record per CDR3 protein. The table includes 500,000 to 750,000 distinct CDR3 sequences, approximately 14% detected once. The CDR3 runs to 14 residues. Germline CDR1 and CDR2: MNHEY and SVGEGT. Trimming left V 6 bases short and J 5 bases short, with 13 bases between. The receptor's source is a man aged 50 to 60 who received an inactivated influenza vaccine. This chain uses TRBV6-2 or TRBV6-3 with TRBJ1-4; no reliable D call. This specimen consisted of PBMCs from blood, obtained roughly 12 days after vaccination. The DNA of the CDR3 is TGTGCCAGCAGCCAGACGGAAACAAATGAAAAACTGTTTTTT. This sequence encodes CASSQTETNEKLFF.